This entry is about one T cell receptor beta chain. Its antigen is not yet known. Base qualities are not recorded, but no much larger clone differs from it by a single base. These data are taken from a study of T cell repertoires in Merkel cell carcinoma (dated by TCRdb to the late 2010s). Concerning the study at large: The study excluded patients who had received intralesional immunotherapy or systemic immune checkpoint blockade before the biopsy. MCPyV-specific clonotypes were first defined by tetramer sorting, cloning and paired TCR sequencing of expanded tumor-infiltrating lymphocytes. To be included, a participant needed a diagnosis of MCPyV-positive Merkel cell carcinoma and tumor-infiltrating lymphocytes that had been successfully expanded in vitro.

The immunoSEQ assay was used both to sequence TRB CDR3 from tumor genomic DNA and to process the resulting data. TCRdb holds this immuneACCESS table with in-frame rearrangements only. Some clones are missing; in checked studies, unresolved V genes explain under half, and the rest has no known cause. The sample records 13,000 to 15,000 clones, around 74% of which are singletons. The top ten clonotypes cover roughly a sixth of the sample. Every study subject tested positive for serum antibodies to T-antigen and had biopsy-confirmed Merkel cell carcinoma that was MCPyV-positive. Genomic DNA was extracted from about 6 adjacent 10-micron frozen tumor sections without any cell sorting or culture. Optimal cutting temperature compound was used to freeze tumor biopsy tissue measuring roughly 5 x 5 x 5 mm. Hematoxylin and eosin scout sections confirmed abundant Merkel cell carcinoma and infiltrating cells in the frozen biopsy.

General study outcomes and caveats: The study did not examine normal tissue biopsies.

As encoded in the germline V gene, CDR1 is SGHTA while CDR2 is FQGNSA. Its CDR3 holds 14 amino acids, cysteine through phenylalanine. Only the CDR3 portion is preserved as DNA: 42 bases, with reading frame beginning at the first base. V gives up 3 bases and J gives up 6 bases, and the segment between their germline ends measures 15 bases. The V and J segments used are TRBV7-2 and TRBJ2-7, with TRBD2 tentatively as D gene (6 bases match). The origin of this receptor is an adult with Merkel cell carcinoma. Source material: tumor tissue. CDR3 region: CASSFLRETTEQYF. The nucleotides are TGTGCCAGCAGCTTTCTTCGGGAGACAACCGAGCAGTACTTC.